The next 6 T cell receptor beta chains were all read from a single sample in a study of cytomegalovirus exposure and HLA in healthy donors. 13 Jbeta primers and 60 Vbeta primers were used for the PCR. Sequenced by immunoSEQ multiplex PCR; TCRdb stores in-frame clones only, minus some. Of over 100,000 clones listed, over 60% are singletons. The sample consisted of PBMCs. Source of these receptors: a male donor in good health and CMV-seropositive.

The chain recombines TRBV28 with TRBJ2-5; D ambiguous. Gene TRBJ2-7 matches the end of the DNA better, so the J call may be wrong. Germline CDR1 MDHEN, CDR2 SYDVKM. The CDR3 consists of 15 residues. The CDR3 protein is CASSLPSLNSYEQYF. In DNA, the CDR3 is TGTGCCAGCAGTTTACCAAGCCTCAACTCCTACGAGCAGTACTTC.

The chain recombines TRBV14 with TRBJ1-1; tentative D call: TRBD1 (6 bases). Between the trimmed V and J ends, which lost 2 bases and 2 bases, there was a span of 18 bases. This CDR3 has 17 amino acids. CDR1 and CDR2 (germline): SGHDN, FVKESK. The CDR3 nucleotides read TGTGCCAGCAGCCAACGGACAGTAGATTTAGTAAACACTGAAGCTTTCTTT. Its translation: CASSQRTVDLVNTEAFF.

This clone was seen only a few times. This rearrangement joins TRBV10-3 to TRBJ1-3; 7 bases map to TRBD1. Germline CDR1 reads ENHRY; CDR2 reads SYGVKD. The V segment lost 6 bases and the J segment 0 bases; nucleotides outside the gene matches: 2. The CDR3 spans 14 residues. This CDR3 is CAIRGDSSGNTIYF. For the CDR3, the DNA is TGTGCCATCAGGGGGGACAGCTCTGGAAACACCATATATTTT.

V is TRBV5-1 and J is TRBJ1-2; 7 bases fit TRBD1. The CDR3 runs 14 residues. CDR1 and CDR2 (germline): SGHRS, YFSETQ. V gave up 0 bases and J gave up 8 bases; unmatched junction bases: 7. CDR3 loop: CASSLAGGQIGYTF. The CDR3 nucleotides read TGCGCCAGCAGCTTGGCCGGGGGACAGATCGGCTACACCTTC.

This sequence joins TRBV9 and TRBJ1-1; no clear D gene. Looked up from germline, CDR1 is SGDLS and CDR2 is YYNGEE. The CDR3 contains 13 residues. Trimming left V 4 bases short and J 1 base short, with 8 bases between. The CDR3: CASSQVENTEAFF. As DNA, the CDR3 is TGTGCCAGCAGCCAGGTAGAGAACACTGAAGCTTTCTTT.

The chain joins TRBV28 to TRBJ1-3, with D possibly TRBD1 on 5 matching bases. Germline V gene sequence: CDR1 MDHEN, CDR2 SYDVKM. This CDR3 region has 16 residues. With 4 bases removed from V and 4 bases from J, the gap between germline ends came to 17 bases. The CDR3 DNA reads as TGTGCCAGCAGTTCCCCCCAGGGTAGGCCCGGAAACACCATATATTTT. It encodes CASSSPQGRPGNTIYF. Together with reference TRBV28 and TRBJ1-3, the CDR3 gives the full variable domain: DVKVTQSSRYLVKRTGEKVFLECVQDMDHENMFWYRQDPGLGLRLIYFSYDVKMKEKGDIPEGYSVSREKKERFSLILESASTNQTSMYLCASSSPQGRPGNTIYFGEGSWLTVV.